This is a list of T cell receptor beta chains from one sample in a study of Ad26.COV2.S vaccination and SARS-CoV-2 variants. Repertoires were generated with immunoSEQ multiplex PCR, while TCRdb's copy carries only in-frame clones and drops some. The sample includes a few hundred thousand clones, roughly 88% of them seen just once. The sequencing used peripheral blood, collected in a trial of Ad26.COV2.S vaccine versus placebo. The receptors stem from a person between 18 and 65 years old who received the Ad26.COV2.S COVID-19 vaccine or a placebo. Each CDR3 is given with its conserved first and last residue. Clone size is given for some rows only: seen once, a few or many times, or a class if the clone is expanded.

j_call,cdr3_length,clone_size,v_call,cdr3_aa
TRBJ1-5,12,NA,TRBV7-9,CASSVGGQPQHF
TRBJ2-3,17,NA,TRBV7-2,CASSSQGQGFMTDTQYF
TRBJ1-6,16,NA,TRBV6-2/TRBV6-3,CASSMGHGKANSPLHF
TRBJ1-1,12,once,TRBV2,CASSEGLTEAFF
TRBJ2-2,16,NA,TRBV4-1,CASSPRGVDNTGELFF
TRBJ2-7,13,once,TRBV9,CASSATGTYEQYF
TRBJ2-1,15,NA,TRBV7-2,CASSPRTSAYNEQFF
TRBJ1-5,13,NA,TRBV19,CASSTGYNQPQHF
TRBJ2-1,14,NA,TRBV15,CATSRVSLGYEQFF
TRBJ1-4,13,NA,TRBV28,CASSSHGDEKLFF
TRBJ2-2,17,NA,TRBV30,CAWRAKPGQGAWRELFF
TRBJ1-2,12,NA,TRBV19,CASSYDQGAYTF
TRBJ1-2,15,NA,TRBV18,CASSPQGARNLGYTF
TRBJ1-1,13,NA,TRBV10-3,CAIRSRVDTEAFF
TRBJ2-1,16,NA,TRBV28,CASSSPGLLTYNEQFF
TRBJ2-3,12,NA,TRBV7-2,CASSSQGDTQYF
TRBJ1-1,17,NA,TRBV9,CASSVGLTDRSKTGAFF
TRBJ1-2,14,NA,TRBV28,CARGNKQANYGYTF
TRBJ1-2,14,NA,TRBV7-8,CASSPRTGDYGYTF
TRBJ1-1,14,NA,TRBV28,CASSFRGKNTEAFF
TRBJ1-1,17,NA,TRBV9,CASSVGRQGRGNTEAFF
TRBJ2-2,12,NA,TRBV6-5,CASRGNTGELFF
TRBJ2-1,16,NA,TRBV15,CATSSSASGVYNEQFF
TRBJ1-2,14,NA,TRBV27,CASSLSGTGDGYTF
TRBJ1-1,12,NA,TRBV6-1,CASSEWGLEAFF
TRBJ1-3,15,NA,TRBV7-2,CASSPPGGAGNTIYF
TRBJ1-3,16,NA,TRBV19,CASSRGQLFSGNTIYF
TRBJ2-3,12,NA,TRBV7-3,CASSSGGDTQYF
TRBJ1-4,14,NA,TRBV19,CASTLTVANEKLFF
TRBJ2-4,17,NA,TRBV27,CASSLTTGPLTKNIQYF
TRBJ1-5,13,NA,TRBV19,CASSIETNQPQHF
TRBJ1-6,16,NA,TRBV30,CAWSVGGFSYNSPLHF
TRBJ1-1,15,NA,TRBV12-5,CASGLVLRADTEAFF
TRBJ2-7,16,NA,TRBV18,CASSRSTGTGGAEQYF
TRBJ2-7,16,NA,TRBV14,CASSQDWGQVGYEQYF
TRBJ2-1,17,NA,TRBV28,CASSPPPSGGAYNEQFF
TRBJ2-2,16,NA,TRBV6-2/TRBV6-3,CASSSPGQSNTGELFF
TRBJ2-1,15,NA,TRBV15,CATSRSYAPSNEQFF
TRBJ1-4,14,NA,TRBV5-6,CASTAGATNEKLFF
TRBJ1-6,15,NA,TRBV6-6,CASSYGTDYNSPLHF
TRBJ2-1,15,NA,TRBV6-4,CASRRRARRPNEQFF
TRBJ2-7,11,NA,TRBV7-2,CASSFNGEQYF
TRBJ1-1,14,NA,TRBV7-2,CASSFLRVNTEAFF
TRBJ1-1,16,NA,TRBV11-3,CASSLGGRRGRAEAFF
TRBJ2-1,11,NA,TRBV6-5,CASNRDNEQFF
TRBJ2-1,14,NA,TRBV27,CASSSSEQFNEQFF
TRBJ1-2,16,NA,TRBV5-4,CASSLAGQGSVGGYTF
TRBJ1-5,15,NA,TRBV5-6,CASSLSGQGTQPQHF
TRBJ2-6,14,NA,TRBV2,CASSFRTGANVLTF
TRBJ2-1,16,NA,TRBV4-1,CASSQGSRTRYNEQFF